This T cell receptor (beta chain) was identified during a study of response to subunit inactivated influenza vaccine. Overall study findings and caveats: Each seasonal influenza vaccination recruits few new T cells, the authors suggested.

V shed 6 bases and J 3 bases; nucleotides not matched to a gene: 4. The CDR3 spans 14 residues. This clonotype came up a few times. The antigen remains undetermined. TCRdb reprocessed the RT-PCR reads with MiXCR, giving one entry per CDR3 protein. The repertoire holds 300,000 to 350,000 distinct CDR3 sequences, with about a fifth as singletons. J is TRBJ1-4 and V is TRBV12-3 or TRBV12-4; 7 bases fit TRBD1. The specimen comprised PBMCs from blood, sampled around 22 months after vaccination. This clonotype was obtained from a man aged 50-75 years who received an inactivated influenza vaccine. The CDR3 DNA sequence: TGTGCCAGCAGAAAGACAGGGCCTAATGAAAAACTGTTTTTT. Translating gives CASRKTGPNEKLFF.